This T cell receptor beta chain was sequenced for a study of sequential checkpoint blockade in melanoma. The repertoire was sequenced with immunoSEQ multiplex PCR; TCRdb's copy has only in-frame clones and lacks some. The profile shows roughly 2,000 clones, around 20% of them singletons. This clone turned up a few times. This CDR3 is 14 amino acids long. Germline V gives CDR1 MNHGY, CDR2 SAAAGT. V lost 4 bases to trimming and J lost 6 bases; unmatched junction nucleotides: 7. Treatment specified: randomized to nivolumab then ipilimumab (arm A) or the reverse (arm B). The chain is built from TRBV6-8 and TRBJ1-2, with 8 positions matching TRBD1. The TCR sequence derives from a human donor with melanoma. The sequences come from tumor tissue (inferred from file names), collected from a patient given nivolumab and ipilimumab in sequence. The CDR3 nucleotides are TGTGCCAGCAGTTTTGGACAGGGAAGACATGGCTACACCTTC. Its translation: CASSFGQGRHGYTF.